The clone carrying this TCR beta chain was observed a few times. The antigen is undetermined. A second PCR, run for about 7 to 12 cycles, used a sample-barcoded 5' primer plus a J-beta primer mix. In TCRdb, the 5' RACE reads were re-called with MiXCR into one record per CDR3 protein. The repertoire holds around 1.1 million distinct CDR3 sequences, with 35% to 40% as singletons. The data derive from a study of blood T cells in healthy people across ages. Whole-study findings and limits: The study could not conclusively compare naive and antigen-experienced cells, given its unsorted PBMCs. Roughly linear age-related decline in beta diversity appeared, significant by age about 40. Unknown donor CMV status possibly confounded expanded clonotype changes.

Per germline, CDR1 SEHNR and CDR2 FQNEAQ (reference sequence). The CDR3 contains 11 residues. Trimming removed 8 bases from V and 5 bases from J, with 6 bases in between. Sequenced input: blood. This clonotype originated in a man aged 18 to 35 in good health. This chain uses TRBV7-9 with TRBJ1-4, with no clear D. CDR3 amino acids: CASRGNEKLFF. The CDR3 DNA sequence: TGTGCCAGCCGGGGAAATGAAAAACTGTTTTTT.